These T cell receptor beta chains were read from a single sample in a study of shared clonotypes between healthy human individuals. TCRdb keeps only in-frame clones here, not all; method: immunoSEQ multiplex PCR. This table holds about 1 million clones, about three quarters found once. The source material was memory CD4+ T cells sorted from blood. Receptors were obtained from a man aged 18 to 29 in good health. Each CDR3 is given without its conserved first and last residue. Each record gives: J gene, V gene, CDR3 protein.

j_gene: TRBJ2-5; v_gene: TRBV4-1; CDR3aa: ASSQVLSTSGGARQETQY
j_gene: TRBJ1-3; v_gene: TRBV7-2; CDR3aa: ASSLWGPGNTIY
j_gene: TRBJ2-2; v_gene: TRBV6-1; CDR3aa: ASSVLTSTNTGELF
j_gene: TRBJ2-4; v_gene: TRBV29-1; CDR3aa: SGRVELGNIQY
j_gene: TRBJ1-1; v_gene: TRBV18; CDR3aa: ASSLAGTGGNTEAF
j_gene: TRBJ2-7; v_gene: TRBV6-5; CDR3aa: ASRDTGSYEQY
j_gene: TRBJ2-7; v_gene: TRBV9; CDR3aa: ASSALEPPYEQY
j_gene: TRBJ1-4; v_gene: TRBV5-6; CDR3aa: ASSPGEKDEKLF
j_gene: TRBJ2-3; v_gene: TRBV29-1; CDR3aa: SVEDRERGGGTDTQY
j_gene: TRBJ1-6; v_gene: TRBV6-5; CDR3aa: ASSYRNSPLH
j_gene: TRBJ2-1; v_gene: TRBV11-1; CDR3aa: ASSPQVLAWPNEQF
j_gene: TRBJ2-4; v_gene: TRBV7-9; CDR3aa: ASSSGTLVAKNIQY
j_gene: TRBJ2-6; v_gene: TRBV5-1; CDR3aa: ASSWGSGANVLT
j_gene: TRBJ1-1; v_gene: TRBV5-1; CDR3aa: ASSLFTGLNTEAF
j_gene: TRBJ1-5; v_gene: TRBV10-1; CDR3aa: ASSAQPGQGSNQPQH
j_gene: TRBJ2-3; v_gene: TRBV9; CDR3aa: ASSASGRADTQY
j_gene: TRBJ1-1; v_gene: TRBV19; CDR3aa: ASSITGIGNTEAF
j_gene: TRBJ2-2; v_gene: TRBV6-1; CDR3aa: ASSDYRGGELF
j_gene: TRBJ1-3; v_gene: TRBV6-1; CDR3aa: ASSEDDRPSGNTIY
j_gene: TRBJ2-2; v_gene: TRBV6-1; CDR3aa: ASRPGRSTGELF
j_gene: TRBJ2-5; v_gene: TRBV18; CDR3aa: ASSRTEQETQY
j_gene: TRBJ2-2; v_gene: TRBV30; CDR3aa: AWRTGAKGELF
j_gene: TRBJ2-3; v_gene: TRBV12-5; CDR3aa: ASGESVRGTGDTQY
j_gene: TRBJ1-4; v_gene: TRBV6-5; CDR3aa: ASRRTGKLF
j_gene: TRBJ2-5; v_gene: TRBV10-2; CDR3aa: ASSVSGGSQETQY
j_gene: TRBJ2-3; v_gene: TRBV11-3; CDR3aa: ASSAGLAGNTDTQY
j_gene: TRBJ2-2; v_gene: TRBV5-5; CDR3aa: ASSPIQGWIGELF
j_gene: TRBJ1-5; v_gene: TRBV18; CDR3aa: ASSPGGAGQPQH
j_gene: TRBJ2-7; v_gene: TRBV7-8; CDR3aa: ASSEGASARGEQY
j_gene: TRBJ2-7; v_gene: TRBV18; CDR3aa: ASSPGMNYEQY
j_gene: TRBJ1-1; v_gene: TRBV5-5; CDR3aa: ASRPGGRTEAF
j_gene: TRBJ2-2; v_gene: TRBV6-1; CDR3aa: ASREGLRGNTGELF
j_gene: TRBJ2-7; v_gene: TRBV7-9; CDR3aa: ASSLGGTVHEQY
j_gene: TRBJ1-3; v_gene: TRBV7-9; CDR3aa: ASSPRRQLISSGNTIY
j_gene: TRBJ2-3; v_gene: TRBV2; CDR3aa: ASSPSGSSTDTQY
j_gene: TRBJ2-4; v_gene: TRBV28; CDR3aa: ASSSEALLAKNIQY
j_gene: TRBJ2-7; v_gene: TRBV19; CDR3aa: ASRVGQGTYEQY
j_gene: TRBJ2-7; v_gene: TRBV25-1; CDR3aa: ANGTSGNSYEQY
j_gene: TRBJ2-5; v_gene: TRBV6-5; CDR3aa: ASSSPGGREQY
j_gene: TRBJ2-1; v_gene: TRBV7-2; CDR3aa: ASSSVGIGNEQF
j_gene: TRBJ1-2; v_gene: TRBV7-9; CDR3aa: ASSLAGPTGGHGYT
j_gene: TRBJ1-5; v_gene: TRBV27; CDR3aa: ASSARQGHQPQH
j_gene: TRBJ1-1; v_gene: TRBV27; CDR3aa: ASSFRDGRAAF
j_gene: TRBJ2-5; v_gene: TRBV30; CDR3aa: AWSVRRGSETQY
j_gene: TRBJ2-6; v_gene: TRBV7-6; CDR3aa: ASSLLGATSGANVLT
j_gene: TRBJ2-7; v_gene: TRBV28; CDR3aa: ASRHRQGFSYEQY
j_gene: TRBJ2-1; v_gene: TRBV30; CDR3aa: AWSGDRAYNEQF
j_gene: TRBJ1-2; v_gene: TRBV27; CDR3aa: ASSFREATDGYT
j_gene: TRBJ2-3; v_gene: TRBV6-5; CDR3aa: ASSYGRLAPLDTQY
j_gene: TRBJ1-5; v_gene: TRBV10-3; CDR3aa: AISESSGGPYSNQPQH
j_gene: TRBJ2-5; v_gene: TRBV6-6; CDR3aa: ASGGTRGGETQY
j_gene: TRBJ2-3; v_gene: TRBV10-3; CDR3aa: AIRAGLAGTDTQY
j_gene: TRBJ2-4; v_gene: TRBV19; CDR3aa: ASSDDRFKNIQY
j_gene: TRBJ1-1; v_gene: TRBV18; CDR3aa: ASSPWDGNTEAF
j_gene: TRBJ2-1; v_gene: TRBV9; CDR3aa: ASSVDLGNEQF
j_gene: TRBJ1-1; v_gene: TRBV19; CDR3aa: ASRPDWREAF
j_gene: TRBJ2-3; v_gene: TRBV7-7; CDR3aa: ASAKGQSPDTQY
j_gene: TRBJ2-1; v_gene: TRBV25-1; CDR3aa: ASSEFTSGYNEQF
j_gene: TRBJ1-1; v_gene: TRBV29-1; CDR3aa: SVGPRWGNTEAF